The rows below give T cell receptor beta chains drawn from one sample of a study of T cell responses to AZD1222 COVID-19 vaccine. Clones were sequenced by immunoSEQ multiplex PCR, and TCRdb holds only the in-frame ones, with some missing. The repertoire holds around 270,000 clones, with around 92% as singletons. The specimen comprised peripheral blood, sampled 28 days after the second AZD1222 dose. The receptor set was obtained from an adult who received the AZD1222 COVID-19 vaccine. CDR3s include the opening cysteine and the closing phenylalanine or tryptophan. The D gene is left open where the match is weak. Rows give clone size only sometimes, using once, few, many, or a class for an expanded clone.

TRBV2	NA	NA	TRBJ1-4	CASISRAAINEKLFF	TGTGCCAGCATAAGCCGGGCAGCGATTAATGAAAAACTGTTTTTT
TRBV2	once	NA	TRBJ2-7	CASSEYYYEQYF	TGTGCCAGCAGTGAGTATTACTACGAGCAGTACTTC
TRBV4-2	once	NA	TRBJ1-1	CASSQVQKNTEAFF	TGTGCCAGCAGCCAAGTCCAGAAGAACACTGAAGCTTTCTTT
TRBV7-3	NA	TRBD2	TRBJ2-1	CASSLSNLAGESYNEQFF	TGTGCCAGCAGCCTCTCAAACCTAGCGGGAGAATCTTACAATGAGCAGTTCTTC
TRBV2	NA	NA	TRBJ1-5	CASSDESNQPQHF	TGTGCCAGCAGTGACGAGAGCAATCAGCCCCAGCATTTT
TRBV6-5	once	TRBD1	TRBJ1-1	CATRPTGLTEAFF	TGTGCCACCCGCCCGACAGGGCTCACTGAAGCTTTCTTT
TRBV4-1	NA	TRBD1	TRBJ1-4	CASSHPGQGEKLFF	TGCGCCAGCAGCCATCCGGGACAGGGGGAAAAACTGTTTTTT
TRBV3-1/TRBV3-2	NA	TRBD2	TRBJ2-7	CASSQGRLAGYEQYF	TGTGCCAGCAGCCAAGGAAGACTAGCGGGATACGAGCAGTACTTC
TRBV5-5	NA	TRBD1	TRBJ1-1	CASSSLWDRVTEAFF	TGTGCCAGCAGCTCCTTGTGGGACAGGGTCACTGAAGCTTTCTTT
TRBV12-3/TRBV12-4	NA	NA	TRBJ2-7	CASGHSYEQYF	TGTGCCAGCGGCCATTCCTACGAGCAGTACTTC
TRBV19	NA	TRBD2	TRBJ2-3	CASSNFLAGGTDTQYF	TGTGCCAGTAGTAACTTCCTAGCGGGGGGCACAGATACGCAGTATTTT
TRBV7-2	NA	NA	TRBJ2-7	CASSLDGGYEQYF	TGTGCCAGCAGCTTAGATGGTGGGTACGAGCAGTACTTC
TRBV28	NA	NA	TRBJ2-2	CASTGPGYTGELFF	TGTGCCAGCACTGGCCCCGGATACACCGGGGAGCTGTTTTTT
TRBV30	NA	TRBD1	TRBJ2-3	CAGGDRVGTDTQYF	TGTGCCGGGGGGGACAGGGTCGGCACAGATACGCAGTATTTT
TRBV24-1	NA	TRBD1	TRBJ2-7	CATSDPGQGSYEQYF	TGTGCCACCAGTGATCCGGGACAGGGCTCCTACGAGCAGTACTTC
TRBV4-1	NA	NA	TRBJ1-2	CASSPLGLRGYTF	TGCGCCAGCAGCCCCCTGGGATTACGGGGCTACACCTTC
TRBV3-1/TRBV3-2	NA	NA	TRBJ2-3	CASSQGDTQYF	TGTGCCAGCAGTCAGGGAGATACGCAGTATTTT
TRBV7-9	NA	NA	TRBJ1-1	CASSQEGDREAFF	TGTGCCAGCAGCCAAGAGGGGGACCGTGAAGCTTTCTTT
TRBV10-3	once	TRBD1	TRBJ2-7	CAISPTGDYEQYF	TGTGCCATCAGTCCGACAGGGGATTACGAGCAGTACTTC
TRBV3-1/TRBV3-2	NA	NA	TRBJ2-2	CASSPPYTGELFF	TGTGCCAGCAGCCCACCGTACACCGGGGAGCTGTTTTTT
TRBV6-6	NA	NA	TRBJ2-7	CASSPVPFEQYF	TGTGCCAGCAGCCCAGTCCCCTTCGAGCAGTACTTC
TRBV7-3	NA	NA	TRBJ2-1	CASSARWGDEQFF	TGTGCCAGCAGCGCCCGGTGGGGCGATGAGCAGTTCTTC
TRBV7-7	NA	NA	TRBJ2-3	CASSPGTIFRTDTQYF	TGTGCCAGCAGCCCTGGGACAATATTTCGCACAGATACGCAGTATTTT
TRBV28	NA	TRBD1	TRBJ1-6	CASSNDRVYNSPLHF	TGTGCCAGCAGTAACGACAGGGTCTATAATTCACCCCTCCACTTT
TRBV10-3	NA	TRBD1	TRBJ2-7	CAISSVTGQGVSEQYF	TGTGCCATCAGTTCCGTGACGGGACAGGGGGTAAGCGAGCAGTACTTC
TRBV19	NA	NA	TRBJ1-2	CASSGQGRVGYTF	TGTGCCAGTAGTGGGCAGGGGAGAGTAGGCTACACCTTC
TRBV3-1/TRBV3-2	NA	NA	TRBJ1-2	CASSSEGNYGYTF	TGTGCCAGCAGCAGTGAAGGGAACTATGGCTACACCTTC
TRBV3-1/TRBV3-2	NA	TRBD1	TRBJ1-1	CASSLRDRGPEAFF	TGTGCCAGCAGCCTCCGGGACAGGGGGCCTGAAGCTTTCTTT
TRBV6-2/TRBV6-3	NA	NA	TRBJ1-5	CASSYDGRDNQPQHF	TGTGCCAGCAGTTACGACGGCAGGGACAATCAGCCCCAGCATTTT
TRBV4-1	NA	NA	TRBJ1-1	CASSQSGRHGTEAFF	TGCGCCAGCAGCCAATCGGGACGCCATGGCACTGAAGCTTTCTTT
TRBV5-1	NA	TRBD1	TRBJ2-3	CASSKGQGSDTQYF	TGCGCCAGCAGCAAAGGACAGGGATCGGATACGCAGTATTTT
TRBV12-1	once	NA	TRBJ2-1	CASSIRRVSHNEQFF	TGTGCCAGCAGCATTAGGAGGGTCTCCCACAATGAGCAGTTCTTC
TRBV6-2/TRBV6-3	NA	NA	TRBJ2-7	CASSSAYEQYF	TGTGCCAGCAGTTCGGCCTACGAGCAGTACTTC
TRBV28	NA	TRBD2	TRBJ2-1	CASPPGLAGGPLSYNEQFF	TGTGCCAGCCCCCCGGGACTAGCGGGAGGACCACTCTCCTACAATGAGCAGTTCTTC
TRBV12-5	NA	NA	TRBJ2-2	CASGLVQRGGNTGELFF	TGTGCTAGTGGTTTGGTACAACGGGGAGGGAACACCGGGGAGCTGTTTTTT
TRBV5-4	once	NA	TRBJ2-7	CASTRGPTYEQYF	TGTGCCAGCACTAGGGGACCTACCTACGAGCAGTACTTC
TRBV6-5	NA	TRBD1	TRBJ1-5	CASSPGGGQPQHF	TGTGCCAGCAGTCCAGGGGGTGGTCAGCCCCAGCATTTT
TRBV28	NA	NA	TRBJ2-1	CASGGSSYNEQFF	TGTGCCAGCGGGGGTAGCTCCTACAATGAGCAGTTCTTC
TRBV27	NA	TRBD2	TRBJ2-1	CASSMLRLGLAGVGYEQFF	TGTGCCAGCAGTATGTTACGCCTGGGACTAGCGGGGGTTGGCTATGAGCAGTTCTTC
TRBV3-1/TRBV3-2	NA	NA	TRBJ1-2	CASSQANWGGYTF	TGTGCCAGCAGCCAAGCTAATTGGGGGGGCTACACCTTC
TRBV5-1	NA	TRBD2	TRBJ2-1	CASSWNYGTSGRSSYNEQFF	TGCGCCAGCAGCTGGAATTACGGGACTAGCGGGAGGAGCTCCTACAATGAGCAGTTCTTC
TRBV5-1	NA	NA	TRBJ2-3	CASRDSFKDTQYF	TGCGCCAGCCGGGACTCTTTTAAAGATACGCAGTATTTT
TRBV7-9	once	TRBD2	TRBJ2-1	CASSLQRGGLEQFF	TGTGCCAGCAGCTTACAGCGGGGGGGACTCGAGCAGTTCTTC
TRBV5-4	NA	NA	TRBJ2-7	CASSPGTFNSYEQYF	TGTGCCAGCAGTCCCGGGACCTTCAACTCCTACGAGCAGTACTTC
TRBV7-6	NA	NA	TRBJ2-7	CASSLAGLNEQYF	TGTGCCAGCAGCTTAGCGGGGCTCAACGAGCAGTACTTC
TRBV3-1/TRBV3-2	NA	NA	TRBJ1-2	CASSQGAAPTWGYTF	TGTGCCAGCAGCCAAGGGGCGGCGCCCACCTGGGGCTACACCTTC
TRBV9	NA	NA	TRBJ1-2	CASSGVGYTF	TGTGCCAGCAGCGGGGTGGGCTACACCTTC